This TCR beta chain was recorded in a study of CD8 T cells in ankylosing spondylitis. The CDR3 extends over 15 amino acids. V dropped 3 bases and J dropped 0; count of bases not matched to a gene: 4. Germline lookup yields CDR1 SGDLS and CDR2 YYNGEE. At least ten counts were recorded for this clonotype. Molecular-barcoded quantitative 5'-RACE produced these TCR beta libraries. TCRdb processed the 5' RACE reads anew with MiXCR; each CDR3 protein has one entry. There are about 30,000 distinct CDR3 sequences in the sample; around 5.2% occur only once, and less than 2% lies in the top ten. Sequenced input: blood, either unsorted or a sorted T cell fraction (not recorded which). The V and J genes are TRBV9 and TRBJ2-3, with 7 positions matching TRBD1. The receptor's source is a female donor with ankylosing spondylitis or in good health (not recorded which). The CDR3 nucleotides read TGTGCCAGCAGCGCCGGGACAGCGAGCACAGATACGCAGTATTTT. Translated, it gives CASSAGTASTDTQYF.